These 14 T cell receptor beta chains share one sample of origin, sequenced in a study of T-cell reconstitution after alpha-beta-depleted transplantation in children. Unique molecular identifiers were built into the TCRbeta library. Each CDR3 protein is one row after TCRdb ran MiXCR on the PCR reads. The sample lists roughly 500,000 distinct CDR3 sequences, 8% to 11% occurring once. Here the sequenced sample was PBMCs, taken before TCRalphabeta/CD19-depleted stem cell transplant. The receptors shown here come from a child under 10 years old with inherited bone marrow failure, due to receive a stem cell transplant.

This clonotype was counted many times. The rearrangement joins TRBV28 to TRBJ2-1; D may be TRBD1 (5 bases). Germline CDR1 reads MDHEN; CDR2 reads SYDVKM. V was clipped by 8 bases and J by 2 bases, with 22 bases between them. The CDR3 runs 17 residues. This CDR3 reads CASGTTRASLPYNEQFF. The CDR3 DNA sequence: TGTGCCAGCGGAACGACCAGGGCTAGTCTACCCTACAATGAGCAGTTCTTC.

The chain recombines TRBV30 with TRBJ1-2; D is uncertain. V was trimmed by 1 base and J by 4 bases, leaving 10 bases between them. CDR3 length: 13 amino acids. CDR1 is GTSNPN and CDR2 is SVGIG in the germline V gene (reference sequence). The CDR3 here is CAWSGYMAYGYTF. The CDR3, as DNA: TGTGCCTGGAGTGGCTACATGGCCTATGGCTACACCTTC.

The V gene is TRBV28, the J gene TRBJ2-7, with 7 bases identical to TRBD2. V was clipped by 3 bases and J by 4 bases; unmatched bases: 6. The CDR3 totals 14 residues. Germline-derived CDR1 and CDR2 are MDHEN and SYDVKM. The chain's CDR3 is CASSFGWGGYEQYF. The CDR3 DNA follows: TGTGCCAGCAGTTTTGGTTGGGGGGGATACGAGCAGTACTTC.

V is TRBV20-1 and J is TRBJ2-7; 7 nucleotides agree with TRBD2. With 4 bases clipped from V and 0 bases from J, the junction kept 6 bases outside the gene matches. The CDR3 spans 14 residues. The germline CDR1 and CDR2 sequences are DFQATT and SNEGSKA (reference sequence). CDR3 nucleotides: TGCAGTGCTACGGGACTATTAACCTCCTACGAGCAGTACTTC. Its translation: CSATGLLTSYEQYF.

This clonotype was seen ten or more times. The chain links TRBV20-1 to TRBJ2-7; 8 bases line up with TRBD2. Trimming cost V 6 bases and J 12 bases; bases outside gene matches: 16. This CDR3 has 13 amino acids. In germline, CDR1 is DFQATT, CDR2 SNEGSKA (reference sequence). The CDR3 region has the DNA TGCAGTGCCCTCCAATTTAGCGGGAAAGGAGGGTACTTC. It is translated as CSALQFSGKGGYF.

This clonotype showed up many times. The chain couples TRBV10-2 to TRBJ2-4; TRBD1 is a possible D gene (6 bases). The ends were cut back, 6 bases at V and 1 base at J, with 7 bases in the middle. This CDR3 is 13 amino acids long. From germline, CDR1 is WSHSY and CDR2 SAAADI. CDR3 protein: CASRRGAKNIQYF. The CDR3 nucleotides read TGCGCCAGCAGGAGGGGGGCCAAAAACATTCAGTACTTC.

As for this clonotype: This clone may be a read error of a much larger clone one base away. The chain is built from TRBV5-1 and TRBJ2-7; D is unclear. The ends were cut back, 4 bases at V and 3 bases at J, with 14 bases in the middle. The CDR3 sequence is 14 residues long. Germline CDR1 SGHRS, CDR2 YFSETQ. The CDR3 region is CASSLWTDDYEQYF. CDR3 DNA: TGCGCCAGCAGCCTCTGGACGGATGACTACGAGCAGTACTTC.

This clonotype was seen at least ten times. The chain joins TRBV28 to TRBJ2-7; 7 bases match TRBD2. The CDR3 totals 16 residues. The germline gives CDR1 MDHEN, CDR2 SYDVKM. The junction had 7 bases not matched to a gene; V was cut back by 2 bases and J by 0 bases. The CDR3 region has the DNA TGTGCCAGCAGTTTAGGGTCGGGGGACTACTCCTACGAGCAGTACTTC. It codes for CASSLGSGDYSYEQYF.

The sample holds many counts of this clonotype. The chain has TRBV5-1 and TRBJ1-6; D might be TRBD1 (6 bases). CDR1 is SGHRS and CDR2 is YFSETQ in the germline V gene. CDR3 length equals 14 residues. V was cut by 2 bases and J by 8 bases, with 11 bases left in between. In nucleotides, the CDR3 is TGCGCCAGCAGCTTCGGTCCAGGGGATTCACCCCTCCACTTT. As protein: CASSFGPGDSPLHF.

In the case of this clonotype: It may be a read error: a sequence one base away is much more abundant. This rearrangement joins TRBV7-2 to TRBJ2-2; tentative D call: TRBD2 (5 bases). The CDR3 totals 13 residues. Germline lookup yields CDR1 SGHTA and CDR2 FQGNSA. This CDR3 is CASSRALPGELLF. DNA for the CDR3: TGTGCCAGCAGTCGGGCACTACCCGGGGAGCTGCTTTTT.

This clonotype was seen a handful of times. The CDR3 DNA reads TGTGCCAGCAGTGAAGAGGGGGCCGATGAAAAACTGTTTTTT. It is translated as CASSEEGADEKLFF. This sequence joins TRBV2 and TRBJ1-4; 7 bases agree with TRBD1. Trimming removed 1 base from V and 6 bases from J; junction bases left unmatched: 2. CDR1 and CDR2 from the germline V gene are SNHLY and FYNNEI. The CDR3 extends over 14 amino acids.

This clonotype was counted ten times or more. V and J are TRBV20-1 and TRBJ2-3, with TRBD2 matching 12 bases. With 6 bases clipped from V and 5 bases from J, the junction kept 3 bases outside the gene matches. The CDR3 is made up of 13 amino acids. Germline CDR1 is DFQATT and CDR2 is SNEGSKA (reference sequence). CDR3 sequence reads: CSARLAGEDTQYF. The CDR3 DNA is TGCAGTGCCCGACTAGCGGGAGAAGATACGCAGTATTTT.

This clonotype was detected ten times or more. The chain recombines TRBV7-2 with TRBJ2-1, with D unresolved. Germline CDR1 and CDR2: SGHTA and FQGNSA. The V gene lost 5 bases and the J gene lost 4 bases, with 9 bases spanning the gap. CDR3 length: 13 amino acids. The CDR3 nucleotides are TGTGCCAGCAGCACGACTCTGTACAATGAGCAGTTCTTC. It codes for CASSTTLYNEQFF.

The sample holds many counts of this clonotype. V and J are TRBV6-2 or TRBV6-3 and TRBJ2-1; 13 bases match TRBD2. The V gene end was trimmed by 5 bases and the J gene end by 8 bases; junction bases not matched to a gene: 6. The CDR3 length is 15 residues. In germline, CDR1 is MNHEY, CDR2 SVGEGT. CDR3 in DNA: TGTGCCAGCAGTCAGGGGACTAGCGGGATTGATGAGCAGTTCTTC. Its translation: CASSQGTSGIDEQFF.